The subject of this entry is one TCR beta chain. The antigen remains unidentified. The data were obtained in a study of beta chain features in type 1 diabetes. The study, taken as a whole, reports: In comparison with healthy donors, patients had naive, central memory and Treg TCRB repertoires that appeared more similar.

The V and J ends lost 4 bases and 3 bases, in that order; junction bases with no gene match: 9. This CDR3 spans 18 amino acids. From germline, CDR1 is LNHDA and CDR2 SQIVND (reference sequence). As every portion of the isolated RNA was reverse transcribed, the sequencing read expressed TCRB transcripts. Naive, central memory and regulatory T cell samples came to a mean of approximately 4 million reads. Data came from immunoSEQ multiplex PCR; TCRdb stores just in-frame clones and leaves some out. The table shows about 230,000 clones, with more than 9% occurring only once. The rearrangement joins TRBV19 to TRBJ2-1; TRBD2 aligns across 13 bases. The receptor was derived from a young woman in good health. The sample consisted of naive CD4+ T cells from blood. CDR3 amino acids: CASSTGLAGVLRYNEQFF. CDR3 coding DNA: TGTGCCAGTAGTACCGGACTAGCGGGAGTACTTCGCTACAATGAGCAGTTCTTC.